The T cell receptor beta chain under discussion was sequenced for a study of blood T cells in healthy people across ages. The CDR3 extends over 15 amino acids. The V and J ends lost 4 bases and 6 bases respectively, with 19 bases between them. The germline V gene has CDR1 DFQATT and CDR2 SNEGSKA (reference sequence). Using a J-beta primer mix together with a sample-barcoded 5' primer, a second PCR was run for about 6 to 12 cycles. TCRdb re-derived calls from the 5' RACE reads in MiXCR, one entry per CDR3 protein. The sample includes some 1,000,000 distinct CDR3 sequences, 20% to 25% seen only once; the top ten take approximately 0.71%. The sample was also linked to a second study, of T cells of mothers and their children. From that paper: The second PCR's M1S primer added sample barcodes and 2-4 random nucleotides.

This chain links TRBV20-1 with TRBJ1-5, with unresolved D. The receptor was derived from a girl aged 2 to 9 in good health. Sequencing was done on a sample of blood. The CDR3 DNA is TGCAGTGCTACAGACAAAGGGTCGGTGATTCAGCCCCAGCATTTT. This translates into CSATDKGSVIQPQHF.